This T cell receptor beta chain was captured by sequencing in a study of T cell repertoires in cytomegalovirus infection. About the research overall: CMV epitopes used comprised recently identified HLA-C-restricted ones and well-studied HLA-B-restricted ones. Evidence of both CMV infection and a matching HLA type came from public TCR beta signatures. Findings of the study overall: In two of eight donors, the top clonotype was HLA-C-restricted CMV-specific.

CDR3 length: 15 amino acids. V was trimmed by 2 bases and J by 0 bases, leaving 9 bases between them. CDR1 and CDR2 from the germline V gene are SGHNT and YENEEA. Notes on this clonotype: Its matching antigen is unknown. Being one base from a much bigger clone, this may be a read error.

TCRdb itself ran the reads through MiXCR, one entry per CDR3 protein. There are roughly 220,000 distinct CDR3 sequences in the sample; 35% to 45% occur only once, and around 60% lies in the top ten. The sample consisted of CD8+ T cells from cultured PBMCs, taken from culture after CMV antigen stimulation. The chain carries TRBV11-3 and TRBJ2-3, with D possibly matching TRBD1 (6 bases). The sequence derives from a human donor in good health (CMV status not recorded). Some clones in this sample may be carry-over from other donors' samples. The CDR3 sequence: CASSLTGSSTDTQYF. The CDR3 region has the DNA TGTGCCAGCAGCTTAACAGGGTCGAGCACAGATACGCAGTATTTT.